The entry below describes one TCR beta chain. Per germline, CDR1 MNHEY and CDR2 SVGEGT. The CDR3 sequence is 13 residues long. Trimming removed 5 bases at V and 4 bases at J, with 8 bases between. This sample was taken from a study of blood T cell repertoires in COVID-19. Study-wide background: From the United States, Italy and Spain came samples of acute and convalescent COVID-19. Nucleic acid was either cDNA or gDNA, and it came from T cells, B-cell-depleted T cells, or PBMCs.

It was during active infection that Seattle patients were enrolled and then longitudinally followed. In the source study's methods: How many nucleated cells were present was estimated from reference gene primer amplification. Measured with immunoSEQ multiplex PCR; TCRdb has only the in-frame clones, and not every one. V and J calls and clone size are those listed in that table; D and trimming were worked out from the DNA. The table has 250,000 to 300,000 clones, 75% to 90% seen once; the top ten hold around 12%. The source material was peripheral blood. The TCR was taken from a woman aged 70 to 79 with COVID-19, enrolled during active disease. V gene TRBV6-2 or TRBV6-3 combines with J gene TRBJ2-2; D unresolved. As DNA, the CDR3 is TGTGCCAGCAGTGTACCGAGCACCGGGGAGCTGTTTTTT. Its translation: CASSVPSTGELFF.